The 31 T cell receptor beta chains reported below all come from one sample, sequenced in a study of blood T cell repertoires in COVID-19. The table came from immunoSEQ multiplex PCR; TCRdb's copy has only in-frame clones and leaves some out. The data hold 100,000 or so clones, with around 79% observed a single time. Sequenced: peripheral blood. The receptors shown here come from a human donor in a cohort sampled during active COVID-19.

V and J are TRBV7-3 and TRBJ2-2; 11 nucleotides line up with TRBD1. Germline CDR1 SGHTA, CDR2 FQGTGA. V was pared by 5 bases and J by 5 bases, with 1 base of the junction left unmatched. CDR3 length equals 14 residues. The CDR3 reads CASSRDRGTGELFF. The CDR3 nucleotides are TGTGCCAGCAGCCGGGACAGGGGGACCGGGGAGCTGTTTTTT.

V is TRBV25-1 and J is TRBJ1-5; D uncertain. V was trimmed by 2 bases and J by 2 bases, leaving 7 bases between them. The CDR3 is 14 residues long. Germline-derived CDR1 and CDR2 are MGHDK and SYGVNS. The DNA for the CDR3 is TGTGCCAGCAGTGAAGCTGGAGGCAATCAGCCCCAGCATTTT. Its translation is CASSEAGGNQPQHF.

The V call is TRBV5-8, the J call TRBJ2-1; D is perhaps TRBD1 (5 bases). Germline V gives CDR1 SGHTS, CDR2 YDEGEE. The CDR3 totals 14 residues. V was trimmed by 4 bases and J by 12 bases, leaving 20 bases between them. The CDR3 here is CASSPDSATIGQFF. CDR3 coding DNA: TGTGCCAGCAGCCCTGACAGTGCTACAATCGGGCAGTTCTTC.

This rearrangement joins TRBV5-4 to TRBJ1-1, with 7 bases aligning to TRBD1. Looked up from germline, CDR1 is SGHNT and CDR2 is YYREEE (reference sequence). V lost 4 bases and J lost 1; bases outside the gene matches: 4. The CDR3 extends over 14 amino acids. The CDR3 reads CASSLRDRNTEAFF. CDR3 coding DNA: TGTGCCAGCAGCCTCCGGGACAGGAACACTGAAGCTTTCTTT.

V is TRBV6-5 and J is TRBJ2-3; the match to TRBD1 covers 8 bases. Germline CDR1 reads MNHEY; CDR2 reads SVGAGI. CDR3 length: 14 amino acids. The ends lost 6 bases at V and 2 bases at J; junction bases unmatched: 4. The CDR3 bases are TGTGCCAGCAGCCCGGGACAGGTCACAGATACGCAGTATTTT. Translated, it gives CASSPGQVTDTQYF.

V usage is TRBV3-1 (or the pseudogene TRBV3-2) and J usage is TRBJ2-2; 9 positions agree with TRBD2. Germline V gene data show CDR1 as LGHDT and CDR2 as YNNKEL (reference sequence). V shed 4 bases and J 2 bases; nucleotides not matched to a gene: 5. The CDR3 is 16 amino acids. CDR3 in amino acids: CASSRSGLANTGELFF. The CDR3 coding sequence is TGTGCCAGCAGCCGATCGGGACTAGCAAACACCGGGGAGCTGTTTTTT.

The chain links TRBV18 to TRBJ2-6, with D perhaps TRBD1 (7 bases). The CDR3 loop spans 17 amino acids. The germline V gene has CDR1 KGHSH and CDR2 LQKENI. The V and J ends lost 1 base and 2 bases respectively, with 12 bases between them. The CDR3 DNA follows: TGTGCCAGCTCACCACTCAGGGGGGAGGCTGGGGCCAACGTCCTGACTTTC. It translates to CASSPLRGEAGANVLTF.

This rearrangement joins TRBV7-9 to TRBJ2-1; 16 nucleotides agree with TRBD2. Trimming cost V 5 bases and J 2 bases; bases outside gene matches: 9. The CDR3 runs 19 residues. Germline CDR1 SEHNR, CDR2 FQNEAQ (reference sequence). The CDR3 region has the DNA TGTGCCAGCAGCGCCGGTCCCGGGACTAGCGGGAGGGCCTACAATGAGCAGTTCTTC. Its translation is CASSAGPGTSGRAYNEQFF.

V usage is TRBV30 and J usage is TRBJ1-3; no firm D call. CDR3 length equals 14 residues. With 5 bases removed from V and 0 bases from J, the gap between germline ends came to 11 bases. CDR1 GTSNPN and CDR2 SVGIG come from the germline V gene (reference sequence). The CDR3 here is CAWARGSSGNTIYF. The CDR3 bases are TGTGCCTGGGCTCGAGGGAGCTCTGGAAACACCATATATTTT.

The CDR3 DNA sequence: TGCAGTGCTAGTGTGGAGAGGTACTACAATGAGCAGTTCTTC. Translating gives CSASVERYYNEQFF. The chain combines TRBV20-1 with TRBJ2-1; no clear D. Trimming cost V 3 bases and J 3 bases, with 12 bases left between them. Germline loops: CDR1 DFQATT, CDR2 SNEGSKA (reference sequence). This CDR3 is built from 14 residues.

This sequence joins TRBV2 and TRBJ2-5; D gene uncertain. The CDR3 contains 14 residues. V lost 0 bases and J lost 0, with 5 bases in between. Germline V gene sequence: CDR1 SNHLY, CDR2 FYNNEI. In DNA, the CDR3 is TGTGCCAGCAGTGAAGCGTACAACCAAGAGACCCAGTACTTC. Amino acids: CASSEAYNQETQYF.

The rearrangement joins TRBV5-1 to TRBJ1-1; TRBD1 is a possible D gene (6 bases). The CDR3 has 16 residues. The germline CDR1 and CDR2 sequences are SGHRS and YFSETQ. The V end lost 4 bases, the J end lost 0 bases, and 16 bases lay between the germline ends. CDR3 coding DNA: TGCGCCAGCAGCGTCGGGGGGCGCGGGATGAACACTGAAGCTTTCTTT. It encodes CASSVGGRGMNTEAFF.

The chain is built from TRBV5-6 and TRBJ2-1; D uncertain. The CDR3 contains 14 residues. V was cut by 0 bases and J by 9 bases, with 13 bases left in between. Germline CDR1 reads SGHDT; CDR2 reads YYEEEE. CDR3 coding DNA: TGTGCCAGCAGCTTGGGACTCAGCCTTGGTGAGCAGTTCTTC. This gives the protein CASSLGLSLGEQFF.

The chain carries TRBV6-5 and TRBJ2-1, with 9 bases fitting TRBD2. The germline CDR1 and CDR2 sequences are MNHEY and SVGAGI. V lost 6 bases and J lost 5; bases outside the gene matches: 8. CDR3 length equals 15 residues. The CDR3 DNA follows: TGTGCCAGCAGGAGACCACTAGCGGGTCACAATGAGCAGTTCTTC. It specifies CASRRPLAGHNEQFF.

This chain connects TRBV2 to TRBJ2-2; 8 positions agree with TRBD1. Germline V CDR1 and CDR2: SNHLY, FYNNEI. Trimming cost V 6 bases and J 1 base; bases outside gene matches: 7. The length of the CDR3 is 16 residues. The CDR3, as DNA: TGTGCCAGCAGCGCCGGGACAGGCGAGAACACCGGGGAGCTGTTTTTT. It is translated as CASSAGTGENTGELFF.

CDR3 DNA: TGTGCCAGTGGCGGGACTAGCGGGAGTACCAGGAGCTCCTACAATGAGCAGTTCTTC. Translation: CASGGTSGSTRSSYNEQFF. The chain joins TRBV19 to TRBJ2-1; 14 bases fit TRBD2. The germline gives CDR1 LNHDA, CDR2 SQIVND (reference sequence). Germline trimming cut 8 bases from V and 0 bases from J; bases unmatched to any gene: 12. The CDR3 covers 19 residues.

The chain joins TRBV7-6 to TRBJ2-7; possible D gene TRBD1, 5 bases. The CDR3 extends over 16 amino acids. The V gene's germline CDR1 is SGHVS and CDR2 FNYEAQ. V shed 0 bases and J shed 5 bases, with 17 bases lying between them. DNA for the CDR3: TGTGCCAGCAGCTTAGCCTTCTTCGGCAGGGCGAACGAGCAGTACTTC. Translated, it gives CASSLAFFGRANEQYF.

This sequence joins TRBV6-6 and TRBJ1-1; 8 nucleotides match TRBD1. Germline CDR1 MNHNY, CDR2 SVGAGI (reference sequence). Trimming cost V 2 bases and J 3 bases; bases outside gene matches: 2. There are 14 residues in the CDR3. CDR3: CASSYGQGYTEAFF. CDR3 DNA sequence: TGTGCCAGCAGTTACGGACAGGGCTACACTGAAGCTTTCTTT.

The chain carries TRBV5-1 and TRBJ2-3; D perhaps matches TRBD2 (7 bases). In germline, CDR1 is SGHRS, CDR2 YFSETQ. Trimming stripped 0 bases from V and 2 bases from J, with 13 bases between. This CDR3 is built from 16 residues. This chain's CDR3 is CASSLATGGPTDTQYF. DNA for the CDR3: TGCGCCAGCAGCTTGGCCACGGGGGGCCCCACAGATACGCAGTATTTT.

The chain uses TRBV28 and TRBJ2-7; 7 nucleotides align to TRBD2. CDR3 size: 14 residues. Trimming took 1 base from V and 6 from J; bases not matched to a gene: 6. CDR1 and CDR2 (germline): MDHEN, SYDVKM. DNA for the CDR3: TGTGCCAGCAGTTTATCGGCGGGAGTGGGCGAGCAGTACTTC. Its translation: CASSLSAGVGEQYF.

The V gene is TRBV2, the J gene TRBJ1-1; 10 positions match TRBD1. The CDR3 has 14 residues. Germline loops: CDR1 SNHLY, CDR2 FYNNEI. The V gene end was trimmed by 6 bases and the J gene end by 6 bases; junction bases not matched to a gene: 7. The CDR3 DNA sequence: TGTGCCAGCAGCCGACAGGGGGCGCGTGCTGAAGCTTTCTTT. Protein product: CASSRQGARAEAFF.

V usage is TRBV11-2 and J usage is TRBJ2-7, with 7 bases aligning to TRBD2. Unmatched junction bases numbered 8, after V lost 7 bases and J lost 2 bases. This CDR3 comprises 14 residues. In germline, CDR1 is SGHAT, CDR2 FQNNGV. CDR3 DNA: TGTGCCAGCAAAGCGGGACTGGCGACCTACGAGCAGTACTTC. This gives the protein CASKAGLATYEQYF.

V and J are TRBV5-1 and TRBJ1-1; D is unresolved. From germline, CDR1 is SGHRS and CDR2 YFSETQ. The CDR3 sequence is 14 residues long. V gave up 5 bases and J gave up 0 bases, with 11 bases separating them. The CDR3 loop is CASSQGALNTEAFF. In DNA form, the CDR3 reads TGCGCCAGCAGTCAAGGAGCCCTGAACACTGAAGCTTTCTTT.

This sequence joins TRBV24-1 and TRBJ1-5; possible D gene TRBD1, 5 bases. The CDR3 length is 16 residues. Trimming stripped 2 bases from V and 0 bases from J, with 10 bases between. Germline V gives CDR1 KGHDR, CDR2 SFDVKD. The CDR3 DNA is TGTGCCACCAGTGATTCAGACAGTCCTAGCAATCAGCCCCAGCATTTT. This translates into CATSDSDSPSNQPQHF.

The chain has TRBV5-4 and TRBJ1-1; D not certain. Germline V gene lookup returns CDR1 SGHNT and CDR2 YYREEE (reference sequence). The V end was cut by 0 bases, the J end by 2 bases, with 5 bases between. The CDR3 is made up of 13 amino acids. CDR3 bases: TGTGCCAGCAGCTTGGACTACAACACTGAAGCTTTCTTT. Amino acid sequence: CASSLDYNTEAFF.

This clone is labeled medium-sized. The chain carries TRBV5-6 and TRBJ2-5; weak D call: TRBD1 (6 bases). CDR3 length: 15 residues. Per germline, CDR1 SGHDT and CDR2 YYEEEE. V lost 2 bases and J 4 bases, leaving 15 bases between the germline ends. The CDR3 is CASSLNRQVRETQYF. DNA for the CDR3: TGTGCCAGCAGCTTAAATAGACAGGTCCGAGAGACCCAGTACTTC. The full variable domain, completed using reference TRBV5-6 and TRBJ2-5, is DAGVTQSPTHLIKTRGQQVTLRCSPKSGHDTVSWYQQALGQGPQFIFQYYEEEERQRGNFPDRFSGHQFPNYSSELNVNALLLGDSALYLCASSLNRQVRETQYFGPGTRLLVL.

The chain joins TRBV18 to TRBJ2-3; D might be TRBD2 (5 bases). V lost 3 bases and J lost 1, with 8 bases in between. CDR1 and CDR2 (germline): KGHSH, LQKENI. The CDR3 runs 14 residues. The CDR3 loop reads CASSPFGGTDTQYF. CDR3 nucleotides: TGTGCCAGCTCACCTTTCGGGGGCACAGATACGCAGTATTTT.

This chain links TRBV7-3 with TRBJ2-7, with 10 positions matching TRBD2. The trim removed 2 bases at V and 5 bases at J, leaving 9 bases unmatched. CDR1 and CDR2 from the germline V gene are SGHTA and FQGTGA. The CDR3 extends over 16 amino acids. The CDR3 DNA follows: TGTGCCAGCAGCTTATACTCAGCGGGAGGGAGTGACGAGCAGTACTTC. Residues: CASSLYSAGGSDEQYF.

The J gene is TRBJ2-5, the V gene TRBV29-1; 10 bases are a match to TRBD2. The CDR3 totals 15 residues. J was trimmed by 6 bases and V by 7 bases; bases with no gene match: 14. Germline loops: CDR1 SQVTM, CDR2 ANQGSEA. CDR3 sequence (DNA): TGCAGCGCCCAAGGCCGAGCGGGAGGGCCCCAGACCCAGTACTTC. It yields the protein CSAQGRAGGPQTQYF.

The chain recombines TRBV7-2 with TRBJ1-6; possibly TRBD1 for D (5 bases). CDR3 size: 13 residues. V was clipped by 3 bases and J by 9 bases, with 9 bases between them. Looked up from germline, CDR1 is SGHTA and CDR2 is FQGNSA. The CDR3 is CASSLEGPSPLHF. As DNA, the CDR3 is TGTGCCAGCAGCTTGGAGGGACCTTCACCCCTCCACTTT. The full variable domain, its missing parts supplied by reference TRBV7-2 and TRBJ1-6, is GAGVSQSPSNKVTEKGKDVELRCDPISGHTALYWYRQSLGQGLEFLIYFQGNSAPDKSGLPSDRFSAERTGGSVSTLTIQRTQQEDSAVYLCASSLEGPSPLHFGNGTRLTVT.

V gene TRBV6-5 combines with J gene TRBJ2-3, with 10 bases identical to TRBD1. CDR1 and CDR2 (germline): MNHEY, SVGAGI. The CDR3 sequence is 15 residues long. Trimming cost V 7 bases and J 3 bases; bases outside gene matches: 7. The CDR3 region has the DNA TGTGCCAGCACGGACCGGGACAGGGGAACAGATACGCAGTATTTT. It encodes CASTDRDRGTDTQYF.